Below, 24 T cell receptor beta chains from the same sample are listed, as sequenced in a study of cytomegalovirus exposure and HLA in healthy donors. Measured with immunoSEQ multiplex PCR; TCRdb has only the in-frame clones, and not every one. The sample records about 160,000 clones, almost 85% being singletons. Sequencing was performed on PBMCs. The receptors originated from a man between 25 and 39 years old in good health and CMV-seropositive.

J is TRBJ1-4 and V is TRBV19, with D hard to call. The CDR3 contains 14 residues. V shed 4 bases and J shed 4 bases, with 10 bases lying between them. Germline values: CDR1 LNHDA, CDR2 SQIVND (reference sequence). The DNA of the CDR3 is TGTGCCAGTAGTAGGAGGACCTTTAATGAAAAACTGTTTTTT. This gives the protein CASSRRTFNEKLFF.

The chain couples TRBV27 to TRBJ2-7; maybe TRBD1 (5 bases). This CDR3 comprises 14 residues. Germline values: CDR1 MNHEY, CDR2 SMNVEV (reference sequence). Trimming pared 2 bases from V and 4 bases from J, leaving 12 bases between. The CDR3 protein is CASSLVGAHYEQYF. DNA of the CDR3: TGTGCCAGCAGTTTAGTTGGGGCCCATTACGAGCAGTACTTC.

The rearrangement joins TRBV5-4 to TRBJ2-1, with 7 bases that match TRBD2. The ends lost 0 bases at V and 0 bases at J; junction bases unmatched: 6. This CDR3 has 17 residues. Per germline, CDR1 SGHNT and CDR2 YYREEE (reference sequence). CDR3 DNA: TGTGCCAGCAGCTTGGAATTCGGCGGGAGCTCCTACAATGAGCAGTTCTTC. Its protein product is CASSLEFGGSSYNEQFF.

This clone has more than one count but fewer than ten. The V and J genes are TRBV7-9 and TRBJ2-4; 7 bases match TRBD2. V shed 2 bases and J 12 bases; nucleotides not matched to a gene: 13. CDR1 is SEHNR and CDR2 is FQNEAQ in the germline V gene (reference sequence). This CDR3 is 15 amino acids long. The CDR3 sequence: CASSLFWEGPPGQYF. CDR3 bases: TGTGCCAGCAGCTTATTCTGGGAGGGACCGCCTGGTCAGTACTTC. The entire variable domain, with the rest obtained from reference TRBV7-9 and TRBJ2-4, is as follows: DTGVSQNPRHKITKRGQNVTFRCDPISEHNRLYWYRQTLGQGPEFLTYFQNEAQLEKSRLLSDRFSAERPKGSFSTLEIQRTEQGDSAMYLCASSLFWEGPPGQYFGAGTRLSVL.

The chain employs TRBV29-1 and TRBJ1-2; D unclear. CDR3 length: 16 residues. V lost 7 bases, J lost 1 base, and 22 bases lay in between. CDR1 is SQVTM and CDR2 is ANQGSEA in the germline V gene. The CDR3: CSASTTGGMGNYGYTF. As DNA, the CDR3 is TGCAGCGCCTCGACGACGGGCGGGATGGGTAACTATGGCTACACCTTC. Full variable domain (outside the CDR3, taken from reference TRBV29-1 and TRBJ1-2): SAVISQKPSRDICQRGTSLTIQCQVDSQVTMMFWYRQQPGQSLTLIATANQGSEATYESGFVIDKFPISRPNLTFSTLTVSNMSPEDSSIYLCSASTTGGMGNYGYTFGSGTRLTVV.

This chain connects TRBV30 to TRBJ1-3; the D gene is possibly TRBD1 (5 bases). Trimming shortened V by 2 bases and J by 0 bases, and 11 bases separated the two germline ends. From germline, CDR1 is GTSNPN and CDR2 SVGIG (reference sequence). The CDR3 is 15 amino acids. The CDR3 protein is CAWSPGGSSGNTIYF. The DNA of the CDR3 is TGTGCCTGGAGTCCTGGGGGGAGCTCTGGAAACACCATATATTTT.

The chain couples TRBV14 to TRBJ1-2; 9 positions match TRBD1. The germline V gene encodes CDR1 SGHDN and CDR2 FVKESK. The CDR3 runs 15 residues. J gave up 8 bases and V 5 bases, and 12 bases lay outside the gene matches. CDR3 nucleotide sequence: TGTGCCAGCAGCAAGGACAGGGGACGATTGGAGGGCTACACCTTC. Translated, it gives CASSKDRGRLEGYTF.

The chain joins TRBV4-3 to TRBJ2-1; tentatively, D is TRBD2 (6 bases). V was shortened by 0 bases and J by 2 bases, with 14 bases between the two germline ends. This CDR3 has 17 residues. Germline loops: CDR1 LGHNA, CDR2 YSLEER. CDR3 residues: CASSQDMRGVPYNEQFF. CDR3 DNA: TGCGCCAGCAGCCAAGATATGCGCGGGGTACCCTACAATGAGCAGTTCTTC.

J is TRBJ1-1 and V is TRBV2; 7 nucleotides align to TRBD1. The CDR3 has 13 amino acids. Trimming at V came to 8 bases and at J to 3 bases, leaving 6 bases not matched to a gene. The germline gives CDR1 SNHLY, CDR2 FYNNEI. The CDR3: CASGWTGHTEAFF. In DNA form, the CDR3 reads TGTGCCAGCGGTTGGACAGGCCACACTGAAGCTTTCTTT.

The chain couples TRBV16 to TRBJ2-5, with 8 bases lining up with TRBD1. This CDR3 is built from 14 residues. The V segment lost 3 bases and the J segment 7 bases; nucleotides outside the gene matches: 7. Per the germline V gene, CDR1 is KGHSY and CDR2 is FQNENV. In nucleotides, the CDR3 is TGTGCCAGCAGCCAGATGGACAGGGAAGGGACCCAGTACTTC. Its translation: CASSQMDREGTQYF. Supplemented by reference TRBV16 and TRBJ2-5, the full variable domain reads GEEVAQTPKHLVRGEGQKAKLYCAPIKGHSYVFWYQQVLKNEFKFLISFQNENVFDETGMPKERFSAKCLPNSPCSLEIQATKLEDSAVYFCASSQMDREGTQYFGPGTRLLVL.

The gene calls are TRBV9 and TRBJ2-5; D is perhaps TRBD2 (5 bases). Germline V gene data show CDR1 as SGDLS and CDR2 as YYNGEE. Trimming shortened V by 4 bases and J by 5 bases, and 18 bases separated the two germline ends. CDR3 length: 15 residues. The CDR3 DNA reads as TGTGCCAGCAGCCTCGGCGGGCGAGCCGGGGAGACCCAGTACTTC. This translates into CASSLGGRAGETQYF.

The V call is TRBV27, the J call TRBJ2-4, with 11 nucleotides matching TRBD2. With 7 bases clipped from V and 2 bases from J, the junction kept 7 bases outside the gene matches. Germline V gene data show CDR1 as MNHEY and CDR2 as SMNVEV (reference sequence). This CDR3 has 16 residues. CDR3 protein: CASMTGTSGPKNIQYF. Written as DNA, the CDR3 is TGTGCCAGCATGACCGGGACTAGCGGCCCCAAAAACATTCAGTACTTC.

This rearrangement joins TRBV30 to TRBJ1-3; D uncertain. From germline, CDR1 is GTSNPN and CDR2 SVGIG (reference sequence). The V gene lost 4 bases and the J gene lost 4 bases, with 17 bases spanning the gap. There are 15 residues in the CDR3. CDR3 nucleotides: TGTGCCTGGACCCACTCGGGGTTGGCAGGAAACACCATATATTTT. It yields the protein CAWTHSGLAGNTIYF.

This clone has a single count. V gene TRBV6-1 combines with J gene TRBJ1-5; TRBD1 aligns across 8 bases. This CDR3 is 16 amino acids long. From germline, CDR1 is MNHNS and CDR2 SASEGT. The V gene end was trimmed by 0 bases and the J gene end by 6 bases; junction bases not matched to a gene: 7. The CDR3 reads CASSEARQGAGQPQHF. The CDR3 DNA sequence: TGTGCCAGCAGTGAAGCGCGGCAGGGGGCTGGTCAGCCCCAGCATTTT.

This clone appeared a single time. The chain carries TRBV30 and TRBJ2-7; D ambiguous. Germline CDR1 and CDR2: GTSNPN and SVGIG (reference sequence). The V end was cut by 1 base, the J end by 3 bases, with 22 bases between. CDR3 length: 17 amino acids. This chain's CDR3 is CAWSARLGLRPHYEQYF. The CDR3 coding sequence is TGTGCCTGGAGTGCTCGTCTGGGCCTCCGGCCCCACTACGAGCAGTACTTC.

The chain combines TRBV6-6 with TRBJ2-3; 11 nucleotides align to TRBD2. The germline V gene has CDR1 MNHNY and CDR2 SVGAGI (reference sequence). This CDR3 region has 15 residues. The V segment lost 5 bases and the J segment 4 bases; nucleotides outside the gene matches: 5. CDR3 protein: CASSLSGRAADTQYF. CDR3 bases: TGTGCCAGCAGTCTTAGCGGGAGGGCCGCAGATACGCAGTATTTT.

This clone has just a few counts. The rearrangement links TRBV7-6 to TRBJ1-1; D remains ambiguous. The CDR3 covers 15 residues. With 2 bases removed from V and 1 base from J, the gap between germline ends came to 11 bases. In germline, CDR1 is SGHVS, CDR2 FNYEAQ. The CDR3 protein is CASSLSDWRNTEAFF. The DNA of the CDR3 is TGTGCCAGCAGCTTATCGGACTGGAGGAACACTGAAGCTTTCTTT.

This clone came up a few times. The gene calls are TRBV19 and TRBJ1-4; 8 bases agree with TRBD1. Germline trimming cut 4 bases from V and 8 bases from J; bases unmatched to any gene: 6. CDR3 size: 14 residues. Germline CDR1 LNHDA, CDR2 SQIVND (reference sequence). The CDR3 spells CASSTGGAMEKLFF. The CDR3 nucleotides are TGTGCCAGTAGTACAGGGGGCGCCATGGAAAAACTGTTTTTT. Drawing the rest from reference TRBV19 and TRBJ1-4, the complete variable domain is DGGITQSPKYLFRKEGQNVTLSCEQNLNHDAMYWYRQDPGQGLRLIYYSQIVNDFQKGDIAEGYSVSREKKESFPLTVTSAQKNPTAFYLCASSTGGAMEKLFFGSGTQLSVL.

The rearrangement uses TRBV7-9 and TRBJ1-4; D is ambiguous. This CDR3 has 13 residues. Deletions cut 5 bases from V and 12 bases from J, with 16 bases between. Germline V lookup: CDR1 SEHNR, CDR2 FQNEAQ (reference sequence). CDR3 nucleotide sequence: TGTGCCAGCAGCCTCGCGGCCCTCTCCGAACTGTTTTTT. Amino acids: CASSLAALSELFF.

The CDR3: CASSTTGGSNEKLFF. CDR3 DNA: TGTGCCAGTAGCACCACAGGGGGCTCTAATGAAAAACTGTTTTTT. This sequence joins TRBV19 and TRBJ1-4; 9 bases agree with TRBD1. V was pared by 6 bases and J by 3 bases, with 5 bases of the junction left unmatched. The CDR3 sequence is 15 residues long. Germline assignment: CDR1 LNHDA and CDR2 SQIVND (reference sequence).

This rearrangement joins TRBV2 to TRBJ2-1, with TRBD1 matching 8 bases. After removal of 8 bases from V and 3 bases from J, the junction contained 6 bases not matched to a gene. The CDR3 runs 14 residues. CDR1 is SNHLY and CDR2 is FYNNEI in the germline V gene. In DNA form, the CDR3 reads TGTGCCAGCCTTCCCGGGACAGGCTACAATGAGCAGTTCTTC. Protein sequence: CASLPGTGYNEQFF.

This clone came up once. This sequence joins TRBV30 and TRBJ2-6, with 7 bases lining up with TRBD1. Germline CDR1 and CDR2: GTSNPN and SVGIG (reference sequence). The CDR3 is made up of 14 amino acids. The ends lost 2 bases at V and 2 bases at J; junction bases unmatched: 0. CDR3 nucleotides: TGTGCCTGGAGTCAGGGGGCTGGGGCCAACGTCCTGACTTTC. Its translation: CAWSQGAGANVLTF.

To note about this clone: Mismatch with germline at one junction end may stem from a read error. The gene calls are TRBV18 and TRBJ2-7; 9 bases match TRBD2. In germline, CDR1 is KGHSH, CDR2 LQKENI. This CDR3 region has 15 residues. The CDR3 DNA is TGTGCCAGCTCACCCTCGCGGGAGGGATCCTCCGAGCAGTACTTC. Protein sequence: CASSPSREGSSEQYF.

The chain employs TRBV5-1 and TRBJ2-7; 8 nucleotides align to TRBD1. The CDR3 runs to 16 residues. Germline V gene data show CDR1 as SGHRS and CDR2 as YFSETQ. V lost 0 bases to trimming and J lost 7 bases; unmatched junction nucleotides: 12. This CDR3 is CASSLGGQDQWREQYF. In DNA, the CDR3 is TGCGCCAGCAGCTTGGGGGGACAGGACCAGTGGAGGGAGCAGTACTTC.